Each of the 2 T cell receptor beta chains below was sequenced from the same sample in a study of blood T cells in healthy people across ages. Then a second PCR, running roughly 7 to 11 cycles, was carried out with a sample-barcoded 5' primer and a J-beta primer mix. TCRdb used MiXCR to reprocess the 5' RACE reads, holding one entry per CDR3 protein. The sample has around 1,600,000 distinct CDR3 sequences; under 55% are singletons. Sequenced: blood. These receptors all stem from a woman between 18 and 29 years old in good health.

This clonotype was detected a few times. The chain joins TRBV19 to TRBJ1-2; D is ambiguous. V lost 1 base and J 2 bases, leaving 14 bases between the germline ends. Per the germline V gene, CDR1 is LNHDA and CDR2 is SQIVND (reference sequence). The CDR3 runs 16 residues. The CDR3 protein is CASSIVRRIGNYGYTF. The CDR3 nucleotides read TGTGCCAGTAGTATAGTGAGGCGGATCGGAAACTATGGCTACACCTTC. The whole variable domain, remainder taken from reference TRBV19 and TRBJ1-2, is DGGITQSPKYLFRKEGQNVTLSCEQNLNHDAMYWYRQDPGQGLRLIYYSQIVNDFQKGDIAEGYSVSREKKESFPLTVTSAQKNPTAFYLCASSIVRRIGNYGYTFGSGTRLTVV.

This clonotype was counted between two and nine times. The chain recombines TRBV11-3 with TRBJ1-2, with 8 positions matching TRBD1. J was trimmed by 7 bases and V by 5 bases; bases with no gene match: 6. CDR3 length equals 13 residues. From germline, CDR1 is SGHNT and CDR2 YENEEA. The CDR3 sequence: CASSAGQGSGYTF. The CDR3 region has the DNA TGTGCCAGCAGCGCCGGACAGGGAAGTGGCTACACCTTC.